The entry below gives a single T cell receptor (beta chain) sequence along with its context. The germline CDR1 and CDR2 sequences are KGHSH and LQKENI. The CDR3 sequence is 16 residues long. The junction had 8 bases not matched to a gene; V was cut back by 2 bases and J by 4 bases. TCRdb keeps only in-frame clones here, not all; method: immunoSEQ multiplex PCR. The sample lists tens of thousands of clones, over 90% seen once, with more than 0.2% in the top ten. This entry comes from a study of technical replicates of blood from several donors. Specimen: T cells isolated from PBMCs. This clonotype was sampled from a human donor in good health. The rearrangement uses TRBV18 and TRBJ1-2; 9 bases map to TRBD1. CDR3 nucleotides: TGTGCCAGCTCACCATCTGGGACAGGGTTGCCCTATGGCTACACCTTC. Protein sequence: CASSPSGTGLPYGYTF.